A selection of T cell receptor beta chains follows, all from one sample in a study of T cells in Graves' hyperthyroidism and ophthalmopathy. TCRdb used MiXCR to reprocess the multiplex PCR reads, holding one entry per CDR3 protein. The sample records roughly 350,000 distinct CDR3 sequences, about 14% being singletons. The sample comprised blood. The receptors here all came from a woman aged 25 to 39 with Graves' ophthalmopathy. Both conserved end residues are part of each CDR3. The D gene is left open where the match is weak. The size field is filled for only some rows; it gives once, few, many or a size class.

NA,TRBJ1-2,TRBV4-2,many,CASSQDDLVGVGGYTF,TGTGCCAGCAGCCAAGATGATCTAGTAGGGGTCGGCGGCTACACCTTC
NA,TRBJ2-5,TRBV10-1,few,CASRPSQGGTQYF,TGCGCCAGCAGACCGTCTCAGGGGGGGACCCAGTACTTC
TRBD2,TRBJ2-1,TRBV20-1,few,CSAPPVGSGGYNEQFF,TGCAGTGCTCCCCCGGTTGGTAGCGGGGGCTACAATGAGCAGTTCTTC
NA,TRBJ2-1,TRBV11-3,many,CASSYGIWNEQFF,TGTGCCAGCAGCTATGGGATTTGGAATGAGCAGTTCTTC
NA,TRBJ1-6,TRBV20-1,many,CSALSSSTRNLHF,TGCAGTGCGTTGTCTTCCTCGACCCGAAACCTCCACTTT
NA,TRBJ2-2,TRBV19,many,CASSIPKGAGELFF,TGTGCCAGTAGTATACCTAAAGGGGCCGGGGAGCTGTTTTTT
TRBD1,TRBJ1-6,TRBV20-1,few,CSARKPGGENSPLHF,TGCAGTGCTAGAAAACCAGGGGGAGAAAATTCACCCCTCCACTTT
NA,TRBJ1-2,TRBV28,many,CASSLQTGGLGYTF,TGTGCCAGCAGTTTACAGACAGGCGGCCTAGGCTACACCTTC
NA,TRBJ1-2,TRBV5-5,NA,CASSFVPGTYGYTF,TGTGCCAGCAGCTTTGTCCCGGGGACCTATGGCTACACCTTC
NA,TRBJ2-3,TRBV9,many,CASRGNTDTQYF,TGTGCCAGCAGAGGGAACACAGATACGCAGTATTTT
NA,TRBJ2-4,TRBV28,many,CATDSALAKNIQYF,TGTGCCACCGACAGTGCTCTAGCCAAAAACATTCAGTACTTC
NA,TRBJ2-7,TRBV5-5,many,CASSSPHRAGSYEQYF,TGTGCCAGCAGCTCGCCACACAGGGCTGGATCCTACGAGCAGTACTTC
TRBD2,TRBJ2-3,TRBV30,NA,CAWSVGQGGASTDTQYF,TGTGCCTGGAGTGTTGGGCAGGGAGGGGCGAGCACAGATACGCAGTATTTT
NA,TRBJ1-6,TRBV19,NA,CASTTGRGGNSPLHF,TGTGCCAGTACTACGGGACGGGGCGGGAATTCACCCCTCCACTTT
TRBD2,TRBJ2-1,TRBV3-1,many,CASSQDGLAGGLYNEQFF,TGTGCCAGCAGCCAAGATGGTCTAGCGGGGGGGCTCTACAATGAGCAGTTCTTC
TRBD2,TRBJ2-7,TRBV7-8,many,CASSSGTSGGYLSYEQYF,TGTGCCAGCAGCTCCGGGACTAGCGGGGGGTACCTCTCCTACGAGCAGTACTTC
TRBD1,TRBJ1-1,TRBV20-1,many,CSARILGQGFHTEAFF,TGCAGTGCTAGAATCCTGGGACAGGGGTTTCACACTGAAGCTTTCTTT
TRBD1,TRBJ2-3,TRBV7-3,NA,CASSGTGKTTDTQYF,TGTGCCAGCAGTGGGACAGGGAAGACCACAGATACGCAGTATTTT
NA,TRBJ1-2,TRBV30,few,CAWTGARISHTF,TGTGCCTGGACAGGGGCCAGAATTTCCCACACCTTC
NA,TRBJ2-1,TRBV10-3,NA,CAITPRARDEQFF,TGTGCCATCACTCCTCGAGCGAGGGACGAGCAGTTCTTC
TRBD1,TRBJ1-5,TRBV6-1,NA,CASSGTGFPQPQHF,TGTGCCAGCAGTGGGACAGGATTCCCTCAGCCCCAGCATTTT
NA,TRBJ1-2,TRBV20-1,many,CSARGQFAYGYTF,TGCAGTGCTAGAGGGCAGTTCGCTTATGGCTACACCTTC
NA,TRBJ2-2,TRBV6-2/TRBV6-3,many,CASSNQPLTESNTGELFF,TGTGCCAGCAGTAACCAGCCCCTAACTGAGTCGAACACCGGGGAGCTGTTTTTT
TRBD2,TRBJ2-5,TRBV29-1,many,CSVSRGGETQYF,TGCAGCGTTAGCCGCGGGGGAGAGACCCAGTACTTC
NA,TRBJ2-7,TRBV11-3,many,CASSPPSLVGQYF,TGTGCCAGCAGCCCACCCTCTCTCGTCGGGCAGTACTTC
TRBD1,TRBJ2-7,TRBV20-1,many,CSAETPRTGVGEQYF,TGCAGTGCTGAGACCCCGCGGACAGGGGTGGGGGAGCAGTACTTC
NA,TRBJ1-1,TRBV9,NA,CASSGGTLGNTEAFF,TGTGCCAGCAGCGGAGGGACATTAGGGAACACTGAAGCTTTCTTT
NA,TRBJ1-2,TRBV11-2,many,CASSSIRLPYYGYTF,TGTGCCAGCAGTTCTATCAGGCTGCCCTACTATGGCTACACCTTC
NA,TRBJ2-1,TRBV6-5,many,CASSYSSVVGDNEQFF,TGTGCCAGCAGTTACTCGAGTGTAGTGGGAGACAATGAGCAGTTCTTC
TRBD2,TRBJ2-5,TRBV3-1,NA,CASSPVTGGAGETQYF,TGTGCCAGCAGCCCCGTTACGGGGGGGGCAGGAGAGACCCAGTACTTC
TRBD1,TRBJ1-2,TRBV6-1,NA,CASRIDRVGGYTF,TGTGCCAGCAGAATCGACAGGGTGGGTGGCTACACCTTC
NA,TRBJ1-3,TRBV4-1,few,CASSQKDGGGGNTIYF,TGCGCCAGCAGCCAAAAGGACGGGGGTGGTGGAAACACCATATATTTT
TRBD1,TRBJ2-7,TRBV3-1,many,CASSQETGEKYF,TGTGCCAGCAGCCAGGAGACAGGGGAGAAGTACTTC
NA,TRBJ1-4,TRBV20-1,many,CSARDRLQGFREKLFF,TGCAGTGCTAGAGATCGCCTACAGGGTTTTCGGGAAAAACTGTTTTTT
NA,TRBJ1-2,TRBV30,many,CAWTGKVNYGYTF,TGTGCCTGGACCGGAAAGGTGAACTATGGCTACACCTTC
NA,TRBJ1-2,TRBV2,many,CASSDGLAEYGYTF,TGTGCCAGCAGTGATGGGTTGGCGGAGTATGGCTACACCTTC
TRBD1,TRBJ1-1,TRBV29-1,many,CSVELTGAGEAFF,TGCAGCGTTGAATTAACAGGGGCAGGGGAAGCTTTCTTT
TRBD2,TRBJ2-5,TRBV7-2,many,CASSYRGGVSETQYF,TGTGCCAGCAGCTATCGGGGGGGAGTAAGTGAGACCCAGTACTTC
NA,TRBJ1-4,TRBV2,many,CASSRTASNEKLFF,TGTGCCAGCAGTAGGACAGCCTCTAATGAAAAACTGTTTTTT
TRBD1,TRBJ1-2,TRBV29-1,many,CSGDRINYGYTF,TGCAGCGGGGACAGAATAAACTATGGCTACACCTTC
NA,TRBJ2-7,TRBV29-1,many,CSVEGLGYEQYF,TGCAGCGTTGAAGGTCTTGGCTACGAGCAGTACTTC
NA,TRBJ1-5,TRBV28,few,CAADHGRGFNQPQHF,TGTGCCGCCGACCACGGGCGGGGCTTCAATCAGCCCCAGCATTTT
NA,TRBJ1-6,TRBV20-1,many,CSAPGTGDNSPLHF,TGCAGTGCTCCCGGGACTGGGGATAATTCACCCCTCCACTTT
TRBD1,TRBJ1-1,TRBV5-1,many,CASSLEWDRGRHTEAFF,TGCGCCAGCAGCTTGGAGTGGGACAGGGGAAGGCACACTGAAGCTTTCTTT
NA,TRBJ2-2,TRBV28,NA,CASRRVTGELFF,TGTGCCAGCAGAAGGGTCACCGGGGAGCTGTTTTTT
TRBD1,TRBJ2-1,TRBV5-1,many,CASRQGNEQFF,TGTGCCAGCCGACAGGGGAATGAGCAGTTCTTC
NA,TRBJ1-1,TRBV7-6,few,CASSFRGRDLTEAFF,TGTGCCAGCAGCTTTCGGGGCAGAGACCTCACTGAAGCTTTCTTT
TRBD2,TRBJ2-1,TRBV10-3,many,CAISESKVDGGVNEQFF,TGTGCCATCAGTGAGTCGAAAGTGGACGGGGGGGTTAATGAGCAGTTCTTC
TRBD1,TRBJ1-6,TRBV28,many,CASSSLGQGQSSPLHF,TGTGCCAGCAGTTCCCTGGGACAGGGCCAGAGTTCACCCCTCCACTTT
TRBD1,TRBJ1-5,TRBV28,NA,CASSRTGERSQPQHF,TGTGCCAGCAGTCGGACAGGGGAGAGAAGTCAGCCCCAGCATTTT
NA,TRBJ1-5,TRBV4-1,NA,CASSRPGYNQPQHF,TGCGCCAGCAGCCGGCCGGGATACAATCAGCCCCAGCATTTT
NA,TRBJ2-7,TRBV2,NA,CASSESRTYEQYF,TGTGCCAGCAGTGAGTCAAGAACCTACGAGCAGTACTTC
TRBD1,TRBJ1-4,TRBV6-2/TRBV6-3,NA,CASSYTGGEKLFF,TGTGCCAGCAGTTACACAGGGGGCGAAAAACTGTTTTTT
TRBD1,TRBJ1-2,TRBV30,many,CAWSFSTGPYGYTF,TGTGCCTGGAGTTTTTCGACAGGGCCATATGGCTACACCTTC
TRBD2,TRBJ2-3,TRBV24-1,many,CATSDKRGTTDTQYF,TGTGCCACCAGTGATAAGCGGGGGACCACAGATACGCAGTATTTT
TRBD1,TRBJ2-1,TRBV11-1,NA,CASSSRGGGDEQFF,TGTGCCAGCAGCTCGCGAGGGGGCGGCGATGAGCAGTTCTTC